The present TCR beta chain was sequenced within a study of cytomegalovirus exposure and HLA in healthy donors. Findings of the study overall: Per a later analysis, under 20,000 TCR beta sequences showed association with HLA alleles at 0.05 false discovery rate. The records held CMV serostatus as the only immune exposure information.

The PCR employed 60 Vbeta primers together with 13 Jbeta primers. Profiling relied on immunoSEQ multiplex PCR, and the TCRdb table lists in-frame clones only, not all of them. The sample lists 250,000 or so clones, more than 75% occurring once. About this clone itself: Its antigen remains unknown.

The germline V and J ends were trimmed by 7 bases and 0 bases, with 10 bases remaining between them. The CDR3 is made up of 14 amino acids. In germline, CDR1 is MDHEN, CDR2 SYDVKM. The chain recombines TRBV28 with TRBJ1-5; D remains unclear. This TCR came from a human donor in good health. Source material: PBMCs. The CDR3 nucleotides are TGTGCCAGCAACGGGTACGTTAGCAATCAGCCCCAGCATTTT. Its protein is CASNGYVSNQPQHF.